These 14 T cell receptor beta chains were all obtained from the same sample, sequenced in a study of T cell clones after liver transplantation. The assay was immunoSEQ multiplex PCR, and TCRdb's table has in-frame clones only and misses some. The data contain about 99,000 clones, roughly 80% of them singletons. This sample comprised CD4+ T cells from blood, obtained before liver transplant. These receptors were obtained from a human donor who received a liver transplant.

The chain employs TRBV27 and TRBJ2-7; no definite D call. The CDR3 has 15 amino acids. Trimming took off 4 bases at V and 0 bases at J, with 13 bases between the two ends. Germline CDR1 is MNHEY and CDR2 is SMNVEV (reference sequence). The CDR3 coding sequence is TGTGCCAGCAGTTCCCCGGACCTTCCCTCCTACGAGCAGTACTTC. Residues: CASSSPDLPSYEQYF.

The chain is built from TRBV7-3 and TRBJ1-1; D is ambiguous. The V end was cut by 1 base, the J end by 4 bases, with 7 bases between. CDR3 length equals 13 residues. CDR1 is SGHTA, CDR2 FQGTGA, per germline. CDR3 region: CASSLKMGTEAFF. For the CDR3, the DNA is TGTGCCAGCAGCTTAAAGATGGGCACTGAAGCTTTCTTT.

The genes are TRBV7-8 and TRBJ2-3, with a tentative D call TRBD1 (6 bases). Germline-derived CDR1 and CDR2 are SGHVS and FQNEAQ. The CDR3 is 17 residues long. Between the trimmed V and J ends, which lost 0 bases and 8 bases, there was a span of 21 bases. CDR3 sequence reads: CASSLAGARAVAGTQYF. The CDR3 DNA follows: TGTGCCAGCAGCTTAGCGGGGGCGCGGGCCGTTGCGGGTACGCAGTATTTT.

The rearrangement joins TRBV19 to TRBJ2-4; D is undetermined. Germline CDR1 LNHDA, CDR2 SQIVND (reference sequence). Trimming took 2 bases from V and 0 from J, leaving 17 bases between them. The length of the CDR3 is 18 residues. The CDR3 spells CASSIKHKGIQAKNIQYF. The CDR3 DNA reads TGTGCCAGTAGTATAAAACACAAGGGAATCCAAGCCAAAAACATTCAGTACTTC.

CDR3 sequence (DNA): TGCGCCAGCAGCTTGGAAGATTCCCAAGAGACCCAGTACTTC. It codes for CASSLEDSQETQYF. The V call is TRBV5-1, the J call TRBJ2-5; the D is unclear. This CDR3 is built from 14 residues. V was shortened by 0 bases and J by 1 base, with 7 bases between the two germline ends. The germline gives CDR1 SGHRS, CDR2 YFSETQ.

The chain links TRBV5-5 to TRBJ2-7, with D perhaps matching TRBD1 or TRBD2 (6 bases each). Between the trimmed V and J ends, which lost 0 bases and 2 bases, there was a span of 12 bases. The CDR3 sequence is 15 residues long. The V gene's germline CDR1 is SGHKS and CDR2 YYEKEE (reference sequence). The CDR3 is CASSLEGGPTYEQYF. CDR3 in DNA: TGTGCCAGCAGCTTGGAGGGGGGACCCACCTACGAGCAGTACTTC.

V usage is TRBV6-5 and J usage is TRBJ2-7; D uncertain. The CDR3 loop spans 16 amino acids. Trimming took 0 bases from V and 2 from J, leaving 14 bases between them. Germline CDR1 reads MNHEY; CDR2 reads SVGAGI. CDR3 in amino acids: CASSYSSGAFPYEQYF. Written as DNA, the CDR3 is TGTGCCAGCAGTTACTCGAGTGGAGCGTTCCCCTACGAGCAGTACTTC.

The rearrangement links TRBV28 to TRBJ2-7, with 12 bases aligning to TRBD1. Germline values: CDR1 MDHEN, CDR2 SYDVKM. The CDR3 runs to 15 residues. V shed 6 bases, J shed 4 bases, and the junction held 7 bases outside the gene matches. CDR3 region: CASRPPGQGAYEQYF. The CDR3 bases are TGTGCCAGCAGGCCACCGGGACAGGGGGCGTACGAGCAGTACTTC.

This clone was picked up a small number of times. The chain links TRBV7-2 to TRBJ1-2; D is ambiguous. CDR1 SGHTA and CDR2 FQGNSA come from the germline V gene. This CDR3 comprises 14 residues. V shed 1 base and J shed 5 bases, with 11 bases lying between them. The DNA of the CDR3 is TGTGCCAGCAGCTTAGGTTTTACGGGGTATGGCTACACCTTC. It codes for CASSLGFTGYGYTF.

The chain has TRBV4-3 and TRBJ1-2; no reliable D call. The V gene's germline CDR1 is LGHNA and CDR2 YSLEER. There are 15 residues in the CDR3. Trimming took 1 base from V and 5 from J, leaving 14 bases between them. DNA for the CDR3: TGCGCCAGCAGCCAAGCTACATCCGGGCCGTATGGCTACACCTTC. Translating gives CASSQATSGPYGYTF.

The chain carries TRBV5-1 and TRBJ2-2; 8 bases are a match to TRBD1. CDR3 length: 17 amino acids. J was trimmed by 7 bases and V by 1 base; bases with no gene match: 12. Germline CDR1 reads SGHRS; CDR2 reads YFSETQ. CDR3 region: CASSLLARGPKDGELFF. For the CDR3, the DNA is TGCGCCAGCAGCTTGCTTGCCAGGGGGCCCAAGGACGGGGAGCTGTTTTTT.

This chain uses TRBV10-3 with TRBJ2-7, with D possibly TRBD1 on 6 matching bases. Per the germline V gene, CDR1 is ENHRY and CDR2 is SYGVKD. Trimming cost V 4 bases and J 6 bases, with 13 bases left between them. The CDR3 consists of 13 residues. CDR3 nucleotide sequence: TGTGCCATCAGTGCACAGGGAGAGGCCGAGCAGTACTTC. Its translation is CAISAQGEAEQYF.

This clone was detected once. The chain links TRBV27 to TRBJ2-7; TRBD2 might be the D (5 bases). This CDR3 has 12 residues. Germline assignment: CDR1 MNHEY and CDR2 SMNVEV (reference sequence). Trimming left V 3 bases short and J 3 bases short, with 6 bases between. CDR3 nucleotide sequence: TGTGCCAGCAGTTTCGCGGGCTACGAGCAGTACTTC. This encodes CASSFAGYEQYF.

CDR3 sequence (DNA): TGTGCCAGCAGTTTAAGCGGGGGTCCCTACGAGCAGTACTTC. The encoded protein is CASSLSGGPYEQYF. The V call is TRBV28, the J call TRBJ2-7, with 8 bases that match TRBD2. In germline, CDR1 is MDHEN, CDR2 SYDVKM. The length of the CDR3 is 14 residues. V dropped 2 bases and J dropped 2; count of bases not matched to a gene: 2.